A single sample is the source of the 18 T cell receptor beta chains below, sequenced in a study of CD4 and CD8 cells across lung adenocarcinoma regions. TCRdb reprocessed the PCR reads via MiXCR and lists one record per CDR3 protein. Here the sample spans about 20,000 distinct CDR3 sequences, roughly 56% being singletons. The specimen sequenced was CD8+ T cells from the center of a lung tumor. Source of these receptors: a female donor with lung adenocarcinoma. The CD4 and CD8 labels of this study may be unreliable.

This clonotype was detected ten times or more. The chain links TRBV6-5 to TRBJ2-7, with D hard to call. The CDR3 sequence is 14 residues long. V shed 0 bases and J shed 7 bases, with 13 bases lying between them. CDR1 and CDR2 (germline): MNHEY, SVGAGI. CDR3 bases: TGTGCCAGCAGTTACTCGGTATCCTACGGAGAGCAGTACTTC. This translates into CASSYSVSYGEQYF.

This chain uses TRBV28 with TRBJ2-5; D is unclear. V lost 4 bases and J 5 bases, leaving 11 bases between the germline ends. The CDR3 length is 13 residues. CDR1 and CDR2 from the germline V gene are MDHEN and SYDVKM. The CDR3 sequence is CASSWTLGETQYF. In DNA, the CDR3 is TGTGCCAGCAGTTGGACCCTAGGGGAGACCCAGTACTTC.

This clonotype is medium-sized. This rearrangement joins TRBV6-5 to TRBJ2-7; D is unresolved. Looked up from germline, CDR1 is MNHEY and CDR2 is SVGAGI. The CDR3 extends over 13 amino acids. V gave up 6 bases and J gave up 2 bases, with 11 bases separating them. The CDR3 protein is CASSQLMAYEQYV. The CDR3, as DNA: TGTGCCAGCAGCCAGCTTATGGCCTACGAGCAGTACGTC.

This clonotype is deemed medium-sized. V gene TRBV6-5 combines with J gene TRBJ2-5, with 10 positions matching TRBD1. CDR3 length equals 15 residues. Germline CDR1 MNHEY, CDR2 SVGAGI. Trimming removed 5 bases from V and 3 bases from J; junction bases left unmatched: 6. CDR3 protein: CASSPGTGAKETQYF. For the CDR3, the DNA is TGTGCCAGCAGTCCCGGGACAGGGGCGAAAGAGACCCAGTACTTC.

CDR3 region: CAGQGPGDQETQYF. CDR3 sequence (DNA): TGTGCCGGGCAGGGCCCGGGTGACCAAGAGACCCAGTACTTC. V gene TRBV10-3 combines with J gene TRBJ2-5, with TRBD1 as a possible D gene (5 bases). V was trimmed by 11 bases and J by 0 bases, leaving 16 bases between them. Germline V gene lookup returns CDR1 ENHRY and CDR2 SYGVKD. This CDR3 is built from 14 residues.

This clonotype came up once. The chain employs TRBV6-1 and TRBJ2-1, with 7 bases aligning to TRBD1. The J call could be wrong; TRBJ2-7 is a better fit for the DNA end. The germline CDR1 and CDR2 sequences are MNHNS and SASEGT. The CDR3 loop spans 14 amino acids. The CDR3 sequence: CASRSGDSYYEQYF. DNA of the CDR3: TGTGCCAGCAGAAGTGGGGACAGTTACTACGAGCAGTACTTC.

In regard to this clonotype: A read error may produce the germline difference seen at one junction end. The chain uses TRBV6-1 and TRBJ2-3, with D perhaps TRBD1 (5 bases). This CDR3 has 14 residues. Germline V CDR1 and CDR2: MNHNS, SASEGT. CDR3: CAGSGARDLETQYF. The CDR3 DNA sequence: TGTGCGGGCAGTGGGGCCCGTGACCTAGAGACCCAGTATTTC.

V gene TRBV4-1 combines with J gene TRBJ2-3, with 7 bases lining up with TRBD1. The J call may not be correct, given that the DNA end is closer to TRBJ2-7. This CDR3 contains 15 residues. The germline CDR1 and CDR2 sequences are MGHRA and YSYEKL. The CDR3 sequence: CAGGQGGRSQDTQYF. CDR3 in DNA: TGCGCCGGGGGCCAAGGGGGCCGTAGCCAAGATACGCAGTACTTC.

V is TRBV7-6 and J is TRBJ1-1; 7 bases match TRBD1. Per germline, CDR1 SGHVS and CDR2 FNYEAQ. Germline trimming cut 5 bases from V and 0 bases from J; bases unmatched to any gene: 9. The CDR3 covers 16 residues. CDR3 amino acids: CASSKTGARMNTEAFF. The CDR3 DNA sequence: TGTGCCAGCAGCAAAACAGGGGCGAGGATGAACACTGAAGCTTTCTTT. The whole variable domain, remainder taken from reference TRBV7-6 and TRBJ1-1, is GAGVSQSPRYKVTKRGQDVALRCDPISGHVSLYWYRQALGQGPEFLTYFNYEAQQDKSGLPNDRFSAERPEGSISTLTIQRTEQRDSAMYRCASSKTGARMNTEAFFGQGTRLTVV.

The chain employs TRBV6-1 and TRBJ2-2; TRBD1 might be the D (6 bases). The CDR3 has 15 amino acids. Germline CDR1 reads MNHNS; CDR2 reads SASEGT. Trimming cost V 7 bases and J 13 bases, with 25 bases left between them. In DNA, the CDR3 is TGTGCCAGCAAGACGGGACAAGCGAACACCGAGACGCTGTTTTTT. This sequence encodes CASKTGQANTETLFF.

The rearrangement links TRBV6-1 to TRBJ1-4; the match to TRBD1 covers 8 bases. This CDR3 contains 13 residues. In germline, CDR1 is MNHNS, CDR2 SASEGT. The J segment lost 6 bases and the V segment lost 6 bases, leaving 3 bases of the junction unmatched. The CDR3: CASSEDRDEKLFF. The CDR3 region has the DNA TGTGCCAGCAGCGAGGACAGGGATGAAAAACTGTTTTTT.

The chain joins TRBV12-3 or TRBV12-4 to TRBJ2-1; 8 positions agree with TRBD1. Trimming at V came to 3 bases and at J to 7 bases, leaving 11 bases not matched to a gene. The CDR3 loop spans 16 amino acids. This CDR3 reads CASSLGTGLINNEQFF. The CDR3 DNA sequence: TGTGCCAGCAGTTTGGGGACAGGTCTCATCAATAATGAGCAGTTCTTC.

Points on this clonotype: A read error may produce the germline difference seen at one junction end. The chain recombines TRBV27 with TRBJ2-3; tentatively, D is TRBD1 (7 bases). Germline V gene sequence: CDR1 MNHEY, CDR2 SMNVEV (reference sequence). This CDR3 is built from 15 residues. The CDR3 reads CAAGQGVGLTETQYF. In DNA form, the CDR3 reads TGTGCCGCGGGGCAGGGGGTCGGACTCACAGAGACGCAGTATTTC.

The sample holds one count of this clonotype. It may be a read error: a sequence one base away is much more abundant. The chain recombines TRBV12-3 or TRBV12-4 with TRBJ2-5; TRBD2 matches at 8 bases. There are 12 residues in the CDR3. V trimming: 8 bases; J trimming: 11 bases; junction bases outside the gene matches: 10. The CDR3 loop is CASGTRDNEQYF. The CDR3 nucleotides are TGTGCCAGCGGGACTAGGGACAATGAGCAGTACTTC.

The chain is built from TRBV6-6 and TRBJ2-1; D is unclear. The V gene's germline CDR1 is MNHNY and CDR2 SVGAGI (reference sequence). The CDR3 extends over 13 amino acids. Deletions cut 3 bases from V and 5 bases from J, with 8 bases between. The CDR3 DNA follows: TGTGCCAGCAGTTATCTAGGGAACAATGAGCAGTTCTTC. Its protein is CASSYLGNNEQFF.

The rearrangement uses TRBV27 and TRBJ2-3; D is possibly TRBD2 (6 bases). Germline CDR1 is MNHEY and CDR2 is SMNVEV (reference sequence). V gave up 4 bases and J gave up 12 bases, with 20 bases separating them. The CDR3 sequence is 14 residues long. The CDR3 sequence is CASSSTTSTDIQYF. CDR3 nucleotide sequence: TGTGCCAGCAGTTCGACAACTAGCACAGATATTCAGTATTTT.

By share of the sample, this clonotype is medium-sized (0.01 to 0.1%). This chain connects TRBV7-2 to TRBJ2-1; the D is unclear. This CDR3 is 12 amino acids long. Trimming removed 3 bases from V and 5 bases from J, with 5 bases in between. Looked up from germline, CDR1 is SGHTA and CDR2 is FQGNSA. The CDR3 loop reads CASSFFDNEQFF. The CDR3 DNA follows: TGTGCCAGCAGCTTTTTTGACAATGAGCAGTTCTTC. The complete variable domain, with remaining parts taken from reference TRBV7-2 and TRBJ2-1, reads GAGVSQSPSNKVTEKGKDVELRCDPISGHTALYWYRQSLGQGLEFLIYFQGNSAPDKSGLPSDRFSAERTGGSVSTLTIQRTQQEDSAVYLCASSFFDNEQFFGPGTRLTVL.

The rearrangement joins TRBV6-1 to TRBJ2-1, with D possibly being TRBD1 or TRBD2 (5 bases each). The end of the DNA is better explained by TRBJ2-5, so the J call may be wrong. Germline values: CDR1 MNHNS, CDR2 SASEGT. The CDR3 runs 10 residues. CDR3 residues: CASWDETQYF. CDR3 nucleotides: TGTGCCAGCTGGGACGAGACCCAGTACTTC.